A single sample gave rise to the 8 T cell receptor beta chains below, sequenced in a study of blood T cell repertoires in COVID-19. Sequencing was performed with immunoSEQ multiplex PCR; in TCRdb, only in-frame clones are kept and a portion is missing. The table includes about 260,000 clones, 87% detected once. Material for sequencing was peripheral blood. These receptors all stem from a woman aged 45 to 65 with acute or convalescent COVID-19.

CDR3 nucleotide sequence: TGTGCCAGCAGCCGGATCGGGACAGGGGGGGAAAAACTGTTTTTT. Amino acid sequence: CASSRIGTGGEKLFF. The gene calls are TRBV3-1 (or the pseudogene TRBV3-2) and TRBJ1-4, with 11 bases aligning to TRBD1. CDR1 is LGHDT and CDR2 is YNNKEL in the germline V gene (reference sequence). This CDR3 is built from 15 residues. The ends lost 4 bases at V and 8 bases at J; junction bases unmatched: 6.

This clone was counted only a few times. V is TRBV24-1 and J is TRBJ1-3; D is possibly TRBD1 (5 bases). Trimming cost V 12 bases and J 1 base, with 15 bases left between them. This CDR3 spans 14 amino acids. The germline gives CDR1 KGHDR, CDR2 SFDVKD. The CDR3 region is CAAQESGSGNTIYF. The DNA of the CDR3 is TGTGCCGCACAAGAATCAGGGTCTGGAAACACCATATATTTT.

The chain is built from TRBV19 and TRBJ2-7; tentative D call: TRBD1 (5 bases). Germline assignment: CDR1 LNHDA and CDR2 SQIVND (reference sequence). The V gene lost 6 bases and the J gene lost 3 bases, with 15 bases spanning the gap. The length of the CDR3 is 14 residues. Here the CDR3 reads CASSYSAQDYEQYF. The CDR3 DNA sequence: TGTGCCAGTAGCTACAGCGCACAGGACTACGAGCAGTACTTC.

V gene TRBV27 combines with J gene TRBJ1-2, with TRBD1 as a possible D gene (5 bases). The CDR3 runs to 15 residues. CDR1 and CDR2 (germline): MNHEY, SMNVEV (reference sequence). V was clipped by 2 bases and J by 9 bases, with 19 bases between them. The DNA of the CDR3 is TGTGCCAGCAGTTTACAGTATCAGGGTTCGCGTCGCTACACCTTC. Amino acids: CASSLQYQGSRRYTF.

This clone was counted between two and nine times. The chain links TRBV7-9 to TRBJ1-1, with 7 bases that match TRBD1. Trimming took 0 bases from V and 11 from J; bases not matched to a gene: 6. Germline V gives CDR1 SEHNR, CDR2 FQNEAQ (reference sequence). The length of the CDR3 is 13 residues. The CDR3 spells CASSLAGQFQAFF. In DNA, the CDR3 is TGTGCCAGCAGCTTAGCGGGACAGTTTCAGGCTTTCTTT.

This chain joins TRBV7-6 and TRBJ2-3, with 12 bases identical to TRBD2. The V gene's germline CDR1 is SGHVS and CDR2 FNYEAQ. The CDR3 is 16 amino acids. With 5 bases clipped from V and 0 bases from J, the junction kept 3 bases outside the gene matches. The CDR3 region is CASSALAGGSTDTQYF. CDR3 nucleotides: TGTGCCAGCAGCGCACTAGCGGGAGGCAGCACAGATACGCAGTATTTT.

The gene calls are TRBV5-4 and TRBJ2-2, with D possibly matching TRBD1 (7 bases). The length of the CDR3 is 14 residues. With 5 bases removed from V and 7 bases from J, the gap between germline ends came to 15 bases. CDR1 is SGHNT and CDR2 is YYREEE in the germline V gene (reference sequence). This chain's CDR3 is CASSPRGDGGELFF. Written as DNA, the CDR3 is TGTGCCAGCAGTCCCAGGGGGGACGGCGGGGAGCTGTTTTTT.

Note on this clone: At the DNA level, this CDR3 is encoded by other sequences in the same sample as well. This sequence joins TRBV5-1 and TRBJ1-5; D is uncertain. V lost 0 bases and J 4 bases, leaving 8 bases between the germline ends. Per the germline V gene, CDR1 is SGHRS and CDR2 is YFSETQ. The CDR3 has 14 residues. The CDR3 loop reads CASSLGLQNQPQHF. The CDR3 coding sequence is TGCGCCAGCAGCTTGGGTCTACAGAATCAGCCCCAGCATTTT.